The entry below describes one TCR beta chain. Its matching antigen is unknown. Repertoires were generated with immunoSEQ multiplex PCR, while TCRdb's copy carries only in-frame clones and drops some. Of 2 million to 3 million clones detected, roughly 92% appear once; the ten largest clones hold roughly 0.14%. This sample was included in a study of shared clonotypes between healthy human individuals. Overall study results and limits: About 5% of naive CD4 clonotypes were shared across four donors. Clonotype sharing across donors was expected to vary with sequencing depth. Non-shared clonotypes showed lower generation probabilities than clonotypes common to all four donors.

V dropped 2 bases and J dropped 2 bases, with 18 bases sitting between them. This CDR3 is 18 amino acids long. Germline lookup yields CDR1 MGHRA and CDR2 YSYEKL. This clonotype was sampled from a man aged 18 to 29 in good health. The chain recombines TRBV4-1 with TRBJ2-2; D is undetermined. The sample comprised naive CD4+ T cells sorted from blood. Regarding subset: CD45RA+ positively selected. The CDR3, as DNA: TGCGCCAGCAGCCAACTCTATGGGTTTGGCCACAACACCGGGGAGCTGTTTTTT. Protein: CASSQLYGFGHNTGELFF.